One T cell receptor beta chain is described in this entry. What it binds is unknown. The assay covered approximately 10^5 TCR templates per sample. The method was immunoSEQ multiplex PCR; TCRdb's version includes in-frame clones alone and lacks a portion of them. This sample yields 99,000 or so clones, of which 93% are seen a single time; 0.55% to 0.7% belongs to the top ten. The sample belongs to a study of siplizumab effects on memory and regulatory T cells. Findings of the study overall: The study did not confirm that proliferating Tregs from siplizumab cultures were suppressive. In roughly 75-96% of proliferating CD4+ or CD8+ clones, a naive or memory phenotype could not be assigned. Sequences below about 10^-5 frequency were poorly captured, and few alloreactive clones mapped to unstimulated subsets.

Trimming removed 0 bases from V and 4 bases from J, with 9 bases in between. CDR3 length: 14 amino acids. The germline V gene encodes CDR1 WSHSY and CDR2 SAAADI. The source of this sequence is a human donor in good health. The V call is TRBV10-2, the J call TRBJ1-1; no clear D. The sample comprised Tregs sorted from blood. CDR3 protein: CASSESRRGTEAFF. CDR3 coding DNA: TGCGCCAGCAGTGAGTCCCGTAGAGGCACTGAAGCTTTCTTT.